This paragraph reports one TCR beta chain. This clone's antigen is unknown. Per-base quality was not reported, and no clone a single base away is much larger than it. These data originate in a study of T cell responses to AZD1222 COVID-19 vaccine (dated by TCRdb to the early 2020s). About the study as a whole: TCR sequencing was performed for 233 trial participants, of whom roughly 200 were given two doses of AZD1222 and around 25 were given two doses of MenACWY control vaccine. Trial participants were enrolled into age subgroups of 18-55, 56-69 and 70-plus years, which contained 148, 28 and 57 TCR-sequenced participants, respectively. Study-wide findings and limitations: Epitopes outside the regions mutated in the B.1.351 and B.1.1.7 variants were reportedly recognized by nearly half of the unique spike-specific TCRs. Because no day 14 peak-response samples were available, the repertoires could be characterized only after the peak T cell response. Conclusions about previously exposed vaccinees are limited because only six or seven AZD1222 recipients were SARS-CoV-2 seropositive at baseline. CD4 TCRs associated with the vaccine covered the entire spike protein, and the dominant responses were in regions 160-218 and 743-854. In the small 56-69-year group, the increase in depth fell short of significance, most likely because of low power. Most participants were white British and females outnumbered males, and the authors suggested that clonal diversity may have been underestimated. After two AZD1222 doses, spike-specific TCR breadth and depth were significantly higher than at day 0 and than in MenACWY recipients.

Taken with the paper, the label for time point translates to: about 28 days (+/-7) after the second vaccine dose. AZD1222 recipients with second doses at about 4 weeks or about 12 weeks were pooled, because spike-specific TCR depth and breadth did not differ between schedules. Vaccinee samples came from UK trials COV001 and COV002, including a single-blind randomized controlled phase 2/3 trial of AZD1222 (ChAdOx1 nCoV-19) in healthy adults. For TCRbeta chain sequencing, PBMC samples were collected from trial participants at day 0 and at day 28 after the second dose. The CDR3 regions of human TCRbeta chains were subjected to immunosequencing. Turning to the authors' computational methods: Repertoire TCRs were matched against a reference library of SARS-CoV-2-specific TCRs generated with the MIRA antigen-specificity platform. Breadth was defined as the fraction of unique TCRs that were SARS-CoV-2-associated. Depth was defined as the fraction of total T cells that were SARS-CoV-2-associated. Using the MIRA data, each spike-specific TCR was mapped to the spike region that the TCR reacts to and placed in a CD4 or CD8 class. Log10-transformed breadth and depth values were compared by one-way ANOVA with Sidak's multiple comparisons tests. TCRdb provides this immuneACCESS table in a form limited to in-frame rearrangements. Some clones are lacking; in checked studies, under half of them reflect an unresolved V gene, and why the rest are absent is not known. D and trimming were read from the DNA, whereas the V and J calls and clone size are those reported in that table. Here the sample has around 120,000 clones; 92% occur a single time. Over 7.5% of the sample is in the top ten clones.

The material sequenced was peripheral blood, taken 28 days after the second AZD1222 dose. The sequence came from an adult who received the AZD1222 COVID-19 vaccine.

The CDR3 region reads CATTGGRELVYGYTF. The nucleotide sequence is TGTGCCACAACAGGGGGCAGGGAGTTAGTCTATGGCTACACCTTC. Rearrangement joined TRBV2 to TRBJ1-2; TRBD1 fits 9 bases in the junction. In the germline V gene, CDR1 corresponds to SNHLY and CDR2 to FYNNEI. Taken from cysteine to phenylalanine, the CDR3 has 15 residues. The only DNA kept is the CDR3, 45 bases in frame from the first base. Unmatched junction bases come to 13, with V trimmed by 10 bases and J by 4 bases. The full variable domain, completed from the reference TRBV2 and TRBJ1-2 proteins outside the CDR3, reads EPEVTQTPSHQVTQMGQEVILRCVPISNHLYFYWYRQILGQKVEFLVSFYNNEISEKSEIFDDQFSVERPDGSNFTLKIRSTKLEDSAMYFCATTGGRELVYGYTFGSGTRLTVV.